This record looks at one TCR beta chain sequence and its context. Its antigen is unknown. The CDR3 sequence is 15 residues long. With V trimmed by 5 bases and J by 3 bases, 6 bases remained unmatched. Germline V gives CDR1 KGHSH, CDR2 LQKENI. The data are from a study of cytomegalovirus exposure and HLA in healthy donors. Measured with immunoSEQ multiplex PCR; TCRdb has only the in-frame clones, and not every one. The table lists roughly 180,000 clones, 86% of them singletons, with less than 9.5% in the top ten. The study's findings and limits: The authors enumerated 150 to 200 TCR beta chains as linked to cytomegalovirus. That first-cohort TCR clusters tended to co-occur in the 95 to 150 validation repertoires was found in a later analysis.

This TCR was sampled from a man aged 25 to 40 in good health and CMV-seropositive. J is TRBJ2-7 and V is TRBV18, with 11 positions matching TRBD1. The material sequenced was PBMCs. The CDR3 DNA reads TGTGCCAGCTCAAAGCCGGGACAGGGGGTCTACGAGCAGTACTTC. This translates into CASSKPGQGVYEQYF.